The 10 T cell receptor beta chains reported below all come from one sample, sequenced in a study of T cell responses to AZD1222 COVID-19 vaccine. Sequencing used immunoSEQ multiplex PCR; TCRdb keeps in-frame clones, though not all of them. The repertoire holds 59,000 or so clones, with around 84% as singletons. Sequenced here: peripheral blood, sampled on day 0 of AZD1222 vaccination. Receptors originate from an adult in good health.

The chain uses TRBV5-1 and TRBJ2-7, with TRBD2 matching 7 bases. The CDR3 length is 12 residues. V lost 7 bases, J lost 0 bases, and 1 base stayed unmatched. CDR1 and CDR2 from the germline V gene are SGHRS and YFSETQ. The CDR3 protein is CASRDYSYEQYF. The CDR3 region has the DNA TGCGCCAGCCGGGACTACTCCTACGAGCAGTACTTC. The variable domain in full, completed from reference TRBV5-1 and TRBJ2-7, reads KAGVTQTPRYLIKTRGQQVTLSCSPISGHRSVSWYQQTPGQGLQFLFEYFSETQRNKGNFPGRFSGRQFSNSRSEMNVSTLELGDSALYLCASRDYSYEQYFGPGTRLTVT.

The rearrangement uses TRBV3-1 (or the pseudogene TRBV3-2) and TRBJ2-1, with D possibly TRBD2 on 6 matching bases. V was shortened by 0 bases and J by 7 bases, with 13 bases between the two germline ends. This CDR3 is 15 amino acids long. Germline V lookup: CDR1 LGHDT, CDR2 YNNKEL (reference sequence). The CDR3 sequence is CASSQEGGVRNEQFF. The CDR3 nucleotides are TGTGCCAGCAGCCAAGAAGGCGGGGTACGAAATGAGCAGTTCTTC.

This clone has just one count. V is TRBV6-6 and J is TRBJ2-3; weak D call: TRBD2 (6 bases). V lost 7 bases, J lost 4 bases, and 18 bases lay in between. The CDR3 has 15 amino acids. Germline V lookup: CDR1 MNHNY, CDR2 SVGAGI (reference sequence). CDR3 DNA sequence: TGTGCCAGCACCCCCTGGGGGGATGGATCAGATACGCAGTATTTT. This sequence encodes CASTPWGDGSDTQYF.

This clone came up a few times. This chain joins TRBV4-3 and TRBJ1-2; no firm D call. The V gene lost 3 bases and the J gene lost 7 bases, with 15 bases spanning the gap. This CDR3 has 14 residues. Per germline, CDR1 LGHNA and CDR2 YSLEER. CDR3 protein: CASSQELRLFGYTF. The CDR3 bases are TGCGCCAGCAGCCAGGAATTGAGACTCTTTGGCTACACCTTC.

The rearrangement joins TRBV6-1 to TRBJ1-2; no clear D. Trimming took 1 base from V and 7 from J, leaving 28 bases between them. The germline V gene has CDR1 MNHNS and CDR2 SASEGT. The CDR3 has 19 residues. The CDR3 protein is CASSEGFVGNKPSRFGYTF. The CDR3, as DNA: TGTGCCAGCAGTGAAGGGTTTGTCGGAAACAAACCCTCAAGGTTTGGCTACACCTTC.

This rearrangement joins TRBV5-1 to TRBJ2-7; D is uncertain. The V end lost 4 bases, the J end lost 2 bases, and 4 bases lay between the germline ends. Germline values: CDR1 SGHRS, CDR2 YFSETQ. The CDR3 is made up of 11 amino acids. The CDR3 sequence is CASSDTYEQYF. The CDR3 coding sequence is TGCGCCAGCAGCGATACCTACGAGCAGTACTTC.

This clone was seen only once. The rearrangement uses TRBV7-9 and TRBJ1-5, with 9 bases fitting TRBD1. This CDR3 comprises 16 residues. The J segment lost 2 bases and the V segment lost 5 bases, leaving 7 bases of the junction unmatched. Germline lookup yields CDR1 SEHNR and CDR2 FQNEAQ (reference sequence). The chain's CDR3 is CASSIQGALGNQPQHF. The CDR3 DNA follows: TGTGCCAGCAGCATACAGGGGGCGTTGGGCAATCAGCCCCAGCATTTT.

V and J are TRBV18 and TRBJ1-3; D unclear. V was clipped by 0 bases and J by 0 bases, with 9 bases between them. The CDR3 has 16 amino acids. Germline V CDR1 and CDR2: KGHSH, LQKENI. CDR3 region: CASSPPQFYSGNTIYF. The DNA for the CDR3 is TGTGCCAGCTCACCACCACAGTTCTACTCTGGAAACACCATATATTTT.

The chain's CDR3 is CASSLGPGLVATNEKLFF. The DNA for the CDR3 is TGCGCCAGCAGCTTGGGACCGGGGCTGGTGGCAACTAATGAAAAACTGTTTTTT. J is TRBJ1-4 and V is TRBV5-1; D might be TRBD1 (5 bases). The CDR3 is made up of 18 amino acids. Trimming cost V 0 bases and J 0 bases, with 15 bases left between them. The germline gives CDR1 SGHRS, CDR2 YFSETQ. Full variable domain (rest looked up from reference TRBV5-1 and TRBJ1-4): KAGVTQTPRYLIKTRGQQVTLSCSPISGHRSVSWYQQTPGQGLQFLFEYFSETQRNKGNFPGRFSGRQFSNSRSEMNVSTLELGDSALYLCASSLGPGLVATNEKLFFGSGTQLSVL.

V usage is TRBV12-3 or TRBV12-4 and J usage is TRBJ1-1; D uncertain. The CDR3 has 11 residues. Trimming pared 6 bases from V and 1 base from J, leaving 3 bases between. CDR3 bases: TGTGCCAGCAGCCAGAACACTGAAGCTTTCTTT. This translates into CASSQNTEAFF.